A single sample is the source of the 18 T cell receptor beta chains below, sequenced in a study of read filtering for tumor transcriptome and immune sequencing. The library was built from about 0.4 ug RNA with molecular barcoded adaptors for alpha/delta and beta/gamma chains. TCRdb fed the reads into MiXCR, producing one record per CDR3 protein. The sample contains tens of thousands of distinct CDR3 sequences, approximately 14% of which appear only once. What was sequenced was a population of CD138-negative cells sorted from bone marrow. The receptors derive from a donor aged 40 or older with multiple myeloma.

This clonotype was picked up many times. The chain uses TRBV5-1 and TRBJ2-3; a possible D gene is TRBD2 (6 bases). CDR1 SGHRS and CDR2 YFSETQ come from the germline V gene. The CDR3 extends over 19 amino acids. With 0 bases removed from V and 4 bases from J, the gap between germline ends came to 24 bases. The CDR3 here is CASSLAFVGAGRIPDTQYF. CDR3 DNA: TGCGCCAGCAGCTTGGCCTTCGTGGGTGCAGGGAGGATCCCAGATACGCAGTATTTT.

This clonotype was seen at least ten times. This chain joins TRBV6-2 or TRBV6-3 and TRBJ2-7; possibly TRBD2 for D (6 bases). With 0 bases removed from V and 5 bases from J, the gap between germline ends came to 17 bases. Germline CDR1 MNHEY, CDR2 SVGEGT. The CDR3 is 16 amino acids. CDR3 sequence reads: CASSYSILEGSNEQYF. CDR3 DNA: TGTGCCAGCAGTTACTCGATTCTGGAGGGGAGCAACGAGCAGTACTTC.

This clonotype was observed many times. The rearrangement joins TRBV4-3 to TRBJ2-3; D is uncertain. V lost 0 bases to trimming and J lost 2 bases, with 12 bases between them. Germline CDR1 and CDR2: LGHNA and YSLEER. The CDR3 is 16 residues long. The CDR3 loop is CASSQDRAKYTDTQYF. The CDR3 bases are TGCGCCAGCAGCCAAGATCGGGCTAAGTACACAGATACGCAGTATTTT.

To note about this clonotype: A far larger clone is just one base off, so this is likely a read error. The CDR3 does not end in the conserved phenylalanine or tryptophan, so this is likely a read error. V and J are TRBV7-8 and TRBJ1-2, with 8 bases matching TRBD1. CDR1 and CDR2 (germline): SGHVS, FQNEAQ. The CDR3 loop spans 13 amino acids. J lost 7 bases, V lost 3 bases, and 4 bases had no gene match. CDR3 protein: CASSLDREVGYTI. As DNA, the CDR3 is TGTGCCAGCAGCTTGGACAGGGAAGTTGGCTACACCATC.

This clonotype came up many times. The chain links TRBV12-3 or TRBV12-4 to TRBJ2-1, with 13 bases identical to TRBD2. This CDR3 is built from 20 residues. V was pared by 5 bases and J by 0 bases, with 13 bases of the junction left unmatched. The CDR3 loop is CASSHRPGLAGRRSYNEQFF. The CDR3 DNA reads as TGTGCCAGCAGTCACCGACCGGGACTAGCGGGAAGACGCTCCTACAATGAGCAGTTCTTC.

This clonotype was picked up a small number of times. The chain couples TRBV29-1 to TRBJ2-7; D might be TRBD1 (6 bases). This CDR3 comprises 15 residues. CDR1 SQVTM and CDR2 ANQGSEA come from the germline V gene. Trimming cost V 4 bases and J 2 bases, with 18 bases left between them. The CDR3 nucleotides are TGCAGCGTTGCCCCCAACAGGGTAAAAACCTACGAGCAGTACTTC. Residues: CSVAPNRVKTYEQYF.

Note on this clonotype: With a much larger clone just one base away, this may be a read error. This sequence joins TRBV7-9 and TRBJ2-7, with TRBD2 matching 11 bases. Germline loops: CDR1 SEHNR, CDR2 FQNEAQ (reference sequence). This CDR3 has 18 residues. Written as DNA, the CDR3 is TGTGCCAGCGGCTTTCAGGGCCCGACCGGGACTAGCGGTTACGAGCAGTACTTC. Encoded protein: CASGFQGPTGTSGYEQYF.

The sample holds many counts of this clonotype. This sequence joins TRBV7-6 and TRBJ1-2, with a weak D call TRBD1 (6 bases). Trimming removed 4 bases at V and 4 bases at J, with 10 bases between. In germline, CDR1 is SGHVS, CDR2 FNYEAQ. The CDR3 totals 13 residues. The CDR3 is CASSSQGSYGYTF. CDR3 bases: TGTGCCAGCAGCTCACAGGGATCCTATGGCTACACCTTC. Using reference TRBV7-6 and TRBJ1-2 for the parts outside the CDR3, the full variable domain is GAGVSQSPRYKVTKRGQDVALRCDPISGHVSLYWYRQALGQGPEFLTYFNYEAQQDKSGLPNDRFSAERPEGSISTLTIQRTEQRDSAMYRCASSSQGSYGYTFGSGTRLTVV.

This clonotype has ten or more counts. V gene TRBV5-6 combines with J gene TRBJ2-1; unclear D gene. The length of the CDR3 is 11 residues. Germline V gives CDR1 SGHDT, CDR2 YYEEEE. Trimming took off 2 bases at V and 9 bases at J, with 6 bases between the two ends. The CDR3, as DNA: TGTGCCAGCAGCTTTCTGGGTGAGCAGTTCTTC. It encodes CASSFLGEQFF.

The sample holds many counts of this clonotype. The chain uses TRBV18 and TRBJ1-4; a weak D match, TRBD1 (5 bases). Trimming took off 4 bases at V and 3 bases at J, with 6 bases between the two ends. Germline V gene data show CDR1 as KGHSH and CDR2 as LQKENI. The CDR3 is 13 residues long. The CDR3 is CASSRGANEKLFF. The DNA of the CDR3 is TGTGCCAGCTCACGAGGGGCTAATGAAAAACTGTTTTTT.

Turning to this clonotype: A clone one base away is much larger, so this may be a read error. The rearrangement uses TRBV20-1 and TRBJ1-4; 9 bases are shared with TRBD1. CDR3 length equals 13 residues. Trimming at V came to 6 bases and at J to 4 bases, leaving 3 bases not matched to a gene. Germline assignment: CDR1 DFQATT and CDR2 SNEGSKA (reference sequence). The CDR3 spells CSAGQGDNEKLFF. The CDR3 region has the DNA TGCAGTGCGGGACAGGGTGATAATGAAAAACTGTTTTTT.

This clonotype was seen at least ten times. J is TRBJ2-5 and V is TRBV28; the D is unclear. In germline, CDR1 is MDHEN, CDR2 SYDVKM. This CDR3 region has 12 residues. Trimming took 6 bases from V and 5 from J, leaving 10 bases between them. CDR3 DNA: TGTGCCAGCAGCTCCTACGGGGAGACCCAGTACTTC. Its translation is CASSSYGETQYF.

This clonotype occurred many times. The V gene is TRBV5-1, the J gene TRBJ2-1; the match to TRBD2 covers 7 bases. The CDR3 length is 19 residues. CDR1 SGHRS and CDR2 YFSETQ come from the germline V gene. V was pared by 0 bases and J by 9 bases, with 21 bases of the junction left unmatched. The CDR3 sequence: CASSLVVSGPGGAIGEQFF. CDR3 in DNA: TGCGCCAGCAGCTTGGTCGTTAGCGGGCCGGGGGGTGCAATAGGTGAGCAGTTCTTC. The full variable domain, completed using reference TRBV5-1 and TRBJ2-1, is KAGVTQTPRYLIKTRGQQVTLSCSPISGHRSVSWYQQTPGQGLQFLFEYFSETQRNKGNFPGRFSGRQFSNSRSEMNVSTLELGDSALYLCASSLVVSGPGGAIGEQFFGPGTRLTVL.

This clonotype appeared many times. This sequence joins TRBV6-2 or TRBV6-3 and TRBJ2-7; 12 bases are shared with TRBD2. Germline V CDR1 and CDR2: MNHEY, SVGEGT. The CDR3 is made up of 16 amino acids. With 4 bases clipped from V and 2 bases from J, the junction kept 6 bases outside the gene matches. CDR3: CASSSTSGSPTYEQYF. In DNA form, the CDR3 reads TGTGCCAGCAGTTCGACTAGCGGGAGCCCTACCTACGAGCAGTACTTC.

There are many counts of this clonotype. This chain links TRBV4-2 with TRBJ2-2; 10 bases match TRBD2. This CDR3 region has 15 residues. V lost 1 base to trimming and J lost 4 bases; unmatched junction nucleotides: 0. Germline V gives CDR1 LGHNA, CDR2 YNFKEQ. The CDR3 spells CASSQGLAGTGELFF. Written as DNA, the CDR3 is TGTGCCAGCAGCCAAGGACTAGCGGGCACCGGGGAGCTGTTTTTT.

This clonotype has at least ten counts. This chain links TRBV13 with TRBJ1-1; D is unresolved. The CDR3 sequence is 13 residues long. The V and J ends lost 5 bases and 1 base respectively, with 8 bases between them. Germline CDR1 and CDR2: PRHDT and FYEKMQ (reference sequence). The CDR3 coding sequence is TGTGCCAGCAGCCTAAGACGGAACACTGAAGCTTTCTTT. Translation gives CASSLRRNTEAFF. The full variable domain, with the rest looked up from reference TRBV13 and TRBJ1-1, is AAGVIQSPRHLIKEKRETATLKCYPIPRHDTVYWYQQGPGQDPQFLISFYEKMQSDKGSIPDRFSAQQFSDYHSELNMSSLELGDSALYFCASSLRRNTEAFFGQGTRLTVV.

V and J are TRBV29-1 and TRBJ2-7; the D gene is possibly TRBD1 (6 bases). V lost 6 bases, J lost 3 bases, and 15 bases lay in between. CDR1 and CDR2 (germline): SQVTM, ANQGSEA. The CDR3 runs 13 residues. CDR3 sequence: CSVVQGLRYEQYF. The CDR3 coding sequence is TGCAGCGTAGTACAGGGTTTACGCTACGAGCAGTACTTC.

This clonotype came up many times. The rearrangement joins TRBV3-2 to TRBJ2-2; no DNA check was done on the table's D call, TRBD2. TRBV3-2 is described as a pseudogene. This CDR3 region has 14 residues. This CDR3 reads CASSPRTPTGELFF. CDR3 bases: TGTGCCAGCAGCCCTCGGACTCCCACCGGGGAGCTGTTTTTT.